This is a list of T cell receptor beta chains from one sample in a study of T cells in Graves' hyperthyroidism and ophthalmopathy. From the multiplex PCR reads, TCRdb called clonotypes with MiXCR, one entry per CDR3 protein. The sample gives 300,000 to 400,000 distinct CDR3 sequences, about 18% of which show up once; around 54% is in the top ten. Sequencing was performed on blood. The receptors were sampled from a woman in her forties or fifties with Graves' hyperthyroidism. Each CDR3 is given with its conserved first and last residue. D genes are given only for firm matches. The size field is filled for only some rows; it gives once, few, many or a size class.

clone_size: -
d_call: -
j_call: TRBJ2-3
v_call: TRBV20-1
cdr3_aa: CSATPRPGTDTQYF
cdr3_nt: TGCAGTGCCACCCCCCGCCCGGGCACAGATACGCAGTATTTT

clone_size: many
d_call: -
j_call: TRBJ1-2
v_call: TRBV27
cdr3_aa: CASSLSFRPTANYGYTF
cdr3_nt: TGTGCCAGCAGTTTATCGTTCAGGCCGACAGCTAACTATGGCTACACCTTC

clone_size: many
d_call: TRBD1
j_call: TRBJ1-1
v_call: TRBV20-1
cdr3_aa: CSARDRGPGGTEAFF
cdr3_nt: TGCAGTGCTAGAGATCGGGGACCAGGGGGAACTGAAGCTTTCTTT

clone_size: -
d_call: -
j_call: TRBJ2-4
v_call: TRBV3-1
cdr3_aa: CASSQIRDVQYF
cdr3_nt: TGTGCCAGCAGCCAAATCCGGGACGTTCAGTACTTC

clone_size: few
d_call: TRBD1
j_call: TRBJ2-2
v_call: TRBV10-3
cdr3_aa: CAISEPGTATGELFF
cdr3_nt: TGTGCCATCAGTGAGCCCGGGACAGCTACCGGGGAGCTGTTTTTT

clone_size: -
d_call: -
j_call: TRBJ1-1
v_call: TRBV27
cdr3_aa: CASSRSTAGDTEAFF
cdr3_nt: TGTGCCAGCAGTCGATCTACCGCAGGCGACACTGAAGCTTTCTTT

clone_size: -
d_call: TRBD1
j_call: TRBJ2-7
v_call: TRBV12-3/TRBV12-4
cdr3_aa: CASSGGQANSYEQYF
cdr3_nt: TGTGCCAGCAGCGGGGGACAGGCTAACTCCTACGAGCAGTACTTC

clone_size: -
d_call: -
j_call: TRBJ2-2
v_call: TRBV20-1
cdr3_aa: CSARDMNGGKNTGELFF
cdr3_nt: TGCAGTGCTAGAGATATGAATGGCGGAAAGAACACCGGGGAGCTGTTTTTT

clone_size: few
d_call: -
j_call: TRBJ2-1
v_call: TRBV20-1
cdr3_aa: CSARLTGGVYEQFF
cdr3_nt: TGCAGTGCTAGACTTACAGGAGGGGTCTATGAGCAGTTCTTC

clone_size: -
d_call: TRBD2
j_call: TRBJ2-3
v_call: TRBV19
cdr3_aa: CASSMETSFRTDTQYF
cdr3_nt: TGTGCCAGTAGTATGGAGACTAGCTTTCGTACAGATACGCAGTATTTT

clone_size: -
d_call: -
j_call: TRBJ1-6
v_call: TRBV9
cdr3_aa: CASSVDEQGSLHF
cdr3_nt: TGTGCCAGCAGCGTAGACGAACAGGGATCCCTCCACTTT

clone_size: once
d_call: -
j_call: TRBJ2-2
v_call: TRBV5-1
cdr3_aa: CASSSEGTGELFF
cdr3_nt: TGCGCCAGCAGCTCGGAGGGGACCGGGGAGCTGTTTTTT

clone_size: -
d_call: TRBD2
j_call: TRBJ2-3
v_call: TRBV6-1
cdr3_aa: CASSARLAGALATSTDTQYF
cdr3_nt: TGTGCCAGCAGTGCCCGACTAGCGGGGGCCCTTGCTACTAGCACAGATACGCAGTATTTT

clone_size: many
d_call: -
j_call: TRBJ1-1
v_call: TRBV29-1
cdr3_aa: CSVGGALGTEAFF
cdr3_nt: TGCAGCGTGGGTGGGGCGTTGGGCACTGAAGCTTTCTTT

clone_size: many
d_call: -
j_call: TRBJ2-5
v_call: TRBV5-4
cdr3_aa: CASSLGTEGDFETQYF
cdr3_nt: TGTGCCAGCAGCTTGGGCACAGAAGGGGATTTCGAGACCCAGTACTTC

clone_size: few
d_call: -
j_call: TRBJ2-7
v_call: TRBV6-2/TRBV6-3
cdr3_aa: CASTYAPSYQQYF
cdr3_nt: TGTGCCAGCACCTATGCCCCTTCCTACCAGCAGTACTTC